This T cell receptor beta chain was identified during a study of regulatory T cells in long-lasting Graves disease. As to time point: persistent/refractory GD, antithyroid drugs over 5 years with positive TRAb. PBMCs provided the RNA from which the TCR library was made. The authors diagnosed Graves' disease using American Thyroid Association guidelines. This CDR3 has 15 residues. The V end lost 7 bases, the J end lost 2 bases, and 12 bases lay between the germline ends. Germline loops: CDR1 MNHNS, CDR2 SASEGT. Assembly of TCR beta libraries relied on iRepertoire HTBI primers together with Arm-PCR of CDR3 regions. TCRdb ran MiXCR on the multiplex PCR reads and lists one entry per CDR3 protein. The sample holds 300,000 or so distinct CDR3 sequences, roughly 21% seen once. The table lists this clonotype with many counts.

The sample was peripheral blood mononuclear cells (PBMCs), taken when the disease was refractory, from a patient treated with antithyroid drugs. This receptor was obtained from a female donor with Graves disease. V usage is TRBV6-1 and J usage is TRBJ2-6; maybe TRBD2 (6 bases). The CDR3: CASKEEGTGANVLTF. The CDR3 DNA reads as TGTGCCAGCAAGGAGGAGGGGACTGGGGCCAACGTCCTGACTTTC.